This record looks at one TCR beta chain sequence and its context. The entry originates in a study of blood T cell repertoires in COVID-19. For the study at large: Specimens from acute and convalescent COVID-19 originated in the United States, Italy and Spain. The analysed material was cDNA or gDNA that came from T cells, B-cell-depleted T cells, or PBMCs.

Original data processing: Nucleated cell counts were estimated from reference gene primer amplification. Method: immunoSEQ multiplex PCR; TCRdb's copy keeps in-frame clones and lacks some. V, J and clone size are taken as reported in that table, and D and trimming were inferred from the DNA itself. The data contain 250,000 to 300,000 clones, about 90% of them singletons. This CDR3 has 15 residues. Trimming pared 1 base from V and 4 bases from J, leaving 14 bases between. CDR1 SGHNT and CDR2 YYREEE come from the germline V gene (reference sequence). The J gene is TRBJ1-2, the V gene TRBV5-4, with D possibly TRBD1 on 5 matching bases. Sequences were obtained from peripheral blood. The TCR was taken from a woman in her thirties or forties who had recovered from COVID-19. The CDR3 nucleotides are TGTGCCAGCAGCTTGTACGTCAGGGCCGCCTATGGCTACACCTTC. The encoded protein is CASSLYVRAAYGYTF.